This T cell receptor beta chain was obtained from a study of blood T cell repertoires in COVID-19. From germline, CDR1 is MDHEN and CDR2 SYDVKM. The CDR3 sequence is 14 residues long. V gave up 6 bases and J gave up 8 bases; unmatched junction bases: 9. Some clones are missing from TCRdb's copy, which holds only in-frame ones; the method was immunoSEQ multiplex PCR. The table shows some 190,000 clones, with about 83% occurring only once. The chain uses TRBV28 and TRBJ2-1, with 8 nucleotides matching TRBD1. Material for sequencing was peripheral blood. The receptor's source is a woman aged 70-85 years with active or convalescent COVID-19. This CDR3 is CASRDAGGAYEQFF. For the CDR3, the DNA is TGTGCCAGCAGGGACGCAGGGGGCGCGTATGAGCAGTTCTTC.